The 7 T cell receptor beta chains presented below share a single source sample, sequenced in a study of naive and memory T cell subsets. Both TRBC1 and TRBC2 were covered by a beta constant-region primer of two equimolar oligonucleotides. TCRdb processed the UMI-ligation and nested PCR reads anew with MiXCR; each CDR3 protein has one entry. The sample holds about 85,000 distinct CDR3 sequences, over 10% seen once. Sample: central memory CD4+ T cells from blood. The source is a human donor in good health.

The chain has TRBV20-1 and TRBJ2-7; 9 positions match TRBD1. In germline, CDR1 is DFQATT, CDR2 SNEGSKA (reference sequence). The CDR3 contains 12 residues. Trimming removed 6 bases from V and 5 bases from J; junction bases left unmatched: 5. For the CDR3, the DNA is TGCAGTGCCGGGACAGGGTACCACGAGCAGTACTTC. It specifies CSAGTGYHEQYF.

The CDR3 sequence: CSTSSRGTGYEQYF. The CDR3 region has the DNA TGCAGCACCTCGAGTAGGGGAACAGGCTACGAGCAGTACTTC. The chain combines TRBV29-1 with TRBJ2-7; D is perhaps TRBD1 (5 bases). Trimming shortened V by 8 bases and J by 3 bases, and 20 bases separated the two germline ends. CDR3 size: 14 residues. Germline V lookup: CDR1 SQVTM, CDR2 ANQGSEA.

This clonotype was seen many times. The chain is built from TRBV19 and TRBJ2-2; D may be TRBD2 (5 bases). The CDR3 spans 15 residues. CDR1 and CDR2 (germline): LNHDA, SQIVND (reference sequence). V was clipped by 4 bases and J by 0 bases, with 9 bases between them. CDR3 residues: CASSKAETNTGELFF. In DNA, the CDR3 is TGTGCCAGTAGTAAAGCGGAGACGAACACCGGGGAGCTGTTTTTT.

This clonotype was detected many times. The CDR3: CASSLETGTGVHEQYF. The CDR3 DNA reads TGTGCCAGCAGCTTGGAAACCGGGACAGGGGTCCACGAGCAGTACTTC. The V call is TRBV7-2, the J call TRBJ2-7; 10 nucleotides match TRBD1. CDR3 length equals 16 residues. Germline assignment: CDR1 SGHTA and CDR2 FQGNSA. V shed 3 bases, J shed 5 bases, and the junction held 10 bases outside the gene matches.

The V call is TRBV29-1, the J call TRBJ2-7; 11 positions match TRBD1. The CDR3 contains 13 residues. The ends lost 4 bases at V and 7 bases at J; junction bases unmatched: 6. The germline V gene encodes CDR1 SQVTM and CDR2 ANQGSEA. CDR3 loop: CSVAGQGAGEQYF. The DNA for the CDR3 is TGCAGCGTTGCTGGACAGGGGGCAGGTGAGCAGTACTTC.

This rearrangement joins TRBV7-2 to TRBJ2-7; unclear D gene. From germline, CDR1 is SGHTA and CDR2 FQGNSA. This CDR3 has 13 amino acids. Trimming stripped 0 bases from V and 2 bases from J, with 5 bases between. The CDR3 here is CASSLAAAYEQYF. CDR3 nucleotides: TGTGCCAGCAGCTTAGCGGCAGCCTACGAGCAGTACTTC.

The V gene is TRBV4-1, the J gene TRBJ2-3; 8 bases line up with TRBD2. The CDR3 loop spans 16 amino acids. Germline V CDR1 and CDR2: MGHRA, YSYEKL. V lost 2 bases, J lost 5 bases, and 9 bases stayed unmatched. The CDR3 spells CASSQLESGTRDTQYF. CDR3 in DNA: TGCGCCAGCAGCCAACTCGAAAGCGGGACTAGAGATACGCAGTATTTT.